This T cell receptor (beta chain) stems from a study of blood T cell repertoires in COVID-19. Seattle patients were enrolled while actively infected and followed longitudinally. Per the authors' pipeline: Amplification with reference gene primers provided the estimates of nucleated cell counts. TCRdb's table, derived via immunoSEQ multiplex PCR, lists solely in-frame clones and lacks some. The V and J calls and clone size are taken from that table; D and trimming were inferred from the DNA. The sample shows 85,000 to 120,000 clones, around nine tenths of them seen only once. CDR1 is MDHEN and CDR2 is SYDVKM in the germline V gene. The CDR3 runs to 14 residues. Trimming cost V 6 bases and J 1 base; bases outside gene matches: 5.

Material for sequencing was peripheral blood. This clonotype was obtained from a woman between 45 and 65 years old with COVID-19, enrolled during active disease. The V gene is TRBV28, the J gene TRBJ1-2; 7 nucleotides agree with TRBD1. The CDR3 loop is CASRRGDSNYGYTF. The DNA of the CDR3 is TGTGCCAGCAGACGCGGGGACAGTAACTATGGCTACACCTTC.